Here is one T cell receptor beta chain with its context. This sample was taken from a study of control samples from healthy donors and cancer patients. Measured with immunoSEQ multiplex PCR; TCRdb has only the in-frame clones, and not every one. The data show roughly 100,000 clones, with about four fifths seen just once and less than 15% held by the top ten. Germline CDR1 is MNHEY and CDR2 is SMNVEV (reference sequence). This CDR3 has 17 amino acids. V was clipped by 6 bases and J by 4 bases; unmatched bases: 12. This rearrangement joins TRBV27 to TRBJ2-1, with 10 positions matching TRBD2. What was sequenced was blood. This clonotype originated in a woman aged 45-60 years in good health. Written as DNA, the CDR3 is TGTGCCAGCAGGACCCGGCCTTCTAGCGGGGGTTACAATGAGCAGTTCTTC. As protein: CASRTRPSSGGYNEQFF.